The source of this TCR beta chain is a study of response to subunit inactivated influenza vaccine. TCRdb reprocessed the RT-PCR reads with MiXCR, giving one entry per CDR3 protein. The sample holds fewer than 400,000 distinct CDR3 sequences, 20% to 25% seen once. This clonotype appeared a few times. Its antigen is currently unknown. Study findings and constraints: Authors suggested seasonal influenza vaccinations each recruit few new T cells.

Between the trimmed V and J ends, which lost 2 bases and 3 bases, there was a span of 7 bases. The length of the CDR3 is 13 residues. Per germline, CDR1 MNHEY and CDR2 SVGAGI. The sample was PBMCs from blood, taken 21 months after vaccination. The chain is built from TRBV6-5 and TRBJ1-2; D is uncertain. The source is a man between 50 and 75 years old who received an inactivated influenza vaccine. The CDR3 DNA follows: TGTGCCAGCAGTTACGGCGACCACTATGGCTACACCTTC. Translation gives CASSYGDHYGYTF.